This TCR beta chain originates from a study of post-analysis software for immune sequencing data. Study-wide context: Some patients lacked subtype; others had relapsing-remitting, secondary progressive or progressive-relapsing disease.

TCR beta libraries were prepared from cDNA with unique molecular identifiers. Input of roughly 1 to 11 million T cells yielded roughly 0.5 million cDNA molecules. TCRdb re-called the PCR reads with MiXCR, one entry per CDR3 protein. The table lists 450,000 to 700,000 distinct CDR3 sequences, 44% of them singletons. This clonotype was detected only a few times. The antigen remains undetermined. The CDR3 extends over 16 amino acids. V lost 0 bases to trimming and J lost 2 bases, with 13 bases between them. Per germline, CDR1 LGHDT and CDR2 YNNKEL (reference sequence). Study-wide results and caveats: TRBV segments more frequent in patients than in controls numbered several and included TRBV5-6, TRBV5-1 and TRBV20-1. The F measure placed samples prepared in the same batch into strongly shared clusters. Significantly decreased normalized Chao1 diversity was recorded for multiple sclerosis patients relative to controls.

The specimen was blood. V is TRBV3-1 and J is TRBJ2-5; D assignment may be TRBD1 or TRBD2 (5 bases each). The receptor was isolated from a girl aged 5-17 years with multiple sclerosis. CDR3 sequence: CASSQDTWGSQETQYF. CDR3 nucleotides: TGTGCCAGCAGCCAAGATACATGGGGGAGTCAAGAGACCCAGTACTTC.